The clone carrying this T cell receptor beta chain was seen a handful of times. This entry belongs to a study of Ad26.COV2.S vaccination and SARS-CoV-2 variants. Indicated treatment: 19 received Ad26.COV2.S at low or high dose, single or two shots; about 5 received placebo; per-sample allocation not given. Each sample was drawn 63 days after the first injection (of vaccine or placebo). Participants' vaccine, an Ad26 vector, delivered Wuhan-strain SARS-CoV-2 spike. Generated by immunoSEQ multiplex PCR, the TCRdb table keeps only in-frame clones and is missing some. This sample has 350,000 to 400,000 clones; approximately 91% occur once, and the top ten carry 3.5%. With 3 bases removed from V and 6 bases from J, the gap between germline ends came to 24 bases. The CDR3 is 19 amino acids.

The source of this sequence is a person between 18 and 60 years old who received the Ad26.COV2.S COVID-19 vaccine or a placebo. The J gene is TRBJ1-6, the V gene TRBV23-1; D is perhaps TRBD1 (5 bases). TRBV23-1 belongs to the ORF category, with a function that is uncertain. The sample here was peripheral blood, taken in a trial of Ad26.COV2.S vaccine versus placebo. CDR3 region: CASSQCPTEEGPSNSPLHF. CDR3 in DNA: TGCGCCAGCAGTCAGTGCCCCACCGAGGAGGGGCCCAGTAATTCACCCCTCCACTTT.